This section outlines one TCR beta chain sequence together with its context. No antigen is known for it. The data originate from a study of a mutant IDH1 vaccine in newly diagnosed glioma. Study-level information: Treated patients, approximately 60% male and roughly 40% female, averaged about 40 years of age.

Germline CDR1 is KGHSH and CDR2 is LQKENI. With 6 bases removed from V and 0 bases from J, the gap between germline ends came to 20 bases. The CDR3 runs to 18 residues. Time point in this sample: baseline, week 1 (first vaccination visit). Treatment in this sample: pre-vaccination baseline after standard-of-care therapy. Sequencing was performed with immunoSEQ multiplex PCR; in TCRdb, only in-frame clones are kept and a portion is missing. In the table there are 85,000 to 100,000 clones, about four fifths of which are singletons. Study results and limitations: Among top peripheral T cell clonotypes, changes seemed unrelated to pseudoprogression. In 85% to 95% of patients, immune responses induced by the vaccine occurred.

This receptor was identified in a middle-aged man with glioma. The sample in question was PBMCs, obtained from a glioma patient treated with radiotherapy, temozolomide or both. V is TRBV18 and J is TRBJ1-4; D uncertain. The CDR3 bases are TGTGCCAGCTCCCAGACTACTGGCAGTTCAGCAACTAATGAAAAACTGTTTTTT. Its translation is CASSQTTGSSATNEKLFF.